The following is a TCR beta chain sequence with its context. This CDR3 has 15 residues. The V end was cut by 4 bases, the J end by 5 bases, with 14 bases between. From germline, CDR1 is LNHDA and CDR2 SQIVND (reference sequence). This record comes from a study of regulatory and conventional T cells in RAG deficiency. Repertoires were generated with immunoSEQ multiplex PCR, while TCRdb's copy carries only in-frame clones and drops some. The sample has roughly 12,000 clones, 90% to 95% seen once. The sorted conventional CD4+ T cells were CD25-low and CD127-high, with genomic DNA sequenced. The same data also went into a second study, on regulatory T cells. That paper states: Primers: 52 TRBV forward and 13 TRBJ reverse.

The chain joins TRBV19 to TRBJ2-2; D is unresolved. Sequencing input: CD4+ effector T cells sorted from blood. The sequence derives from a human donor in good health. Written as DNA, the CDR3 is TGTGCCAGTAGTACCCCCTCTGTTTGGACCGGGGAGCTGTTTTTT. This codes for CASSTPSVWTGELFF. Combining the CDR3 with reference TRBV19 and TRBJ2-2 gives the whole variable domain DGGITQSPKYLFRKEGQNVTLSCEQNLNHDAMYWYRQDPGQGLRLIYYSQIVNDFQKGDIAEGYSVSREKKESFPLTVTSAQKNPTAFYLCASSTPSVWTGELFFGEGSRLTVL.